This TCR beta chain was identified during a study of blood T cell repertoires in COVID-19. Study details: Italy, Spain and the United States were the sources of the convalescent and acute COVID-19 samples. From T cells, B-cell-depleted T cells, or PBMCs came the material, which was cDNA or gDNA.

In the source study's methods: For nucleated cells, counts were estimated from reference gene primer amplification. Profiling relied on immunoSEQ multiplex PCR, and the TCRdb table lists in-frame clones only, not all of them. V, J and clone size are taken as reported in that table, and D and trimming were inferred from the DNA itself. This table holds 200,000 to 300,000 clones, approximately 84% found once. CDR1 is SQVTM, CDR2 ANQGSEA, per germline. The V and J ends lost 6 bases and 0 bases respectively, with 9 bases between them. This CDR3 contains 14 residues. The receptor comes from an elderly woman with acute or convalescent COVID-19. This rearrangement joins TRBV29-1 to TRBJ2-6; the D gene is possibly TRBD1 (6 bases). The specimen sequenced was peripheral blood. The CDR3 is CSVRTDSGANVLTF. The CDR3 nucleotides are TGCAGCGTAAGGACAGACTCTGGGGCCAACGTCCTGACTTTC. The full variable domain, in which reference TRBV29-1 and TRBJ2-6 provide the parts outside the CDR3, is SAVISQKPSRDICQRGTSLTIQCQVDSQVTMMFWYRQQPGQSLTLIATANQGSEATYESGFVIDKFPISRPNLTFSTLTVSNMSPEDSSIYLCSVRTDSGANVLTFGAGSRLTVL.